This T cell receptor (beta chain) is drawn from a study of beta chain features in type 1 diabetes. Study-level points and caveats: There were fewer insertions and more deletions at the VDJ junctions of type 1 diabetes patients. Within each of all four CD4+ subsets, Type 1 diabetes patients had TCRB CDR3s that were moderately but significantly shorter. A greater similarity of naive, central memory and Treg TCRB repertoires was seen among patients than among healthy donors.

Note on this clone: Its antigen remains unknown.

Expressed TCRB transcripts were sequenced, since all the RNA that had been isolated was reverse transcribed. For naive, central memory and regulatory T cell samples, reads averaged around 3.6 million. TCRdb's copy holds only in-frame clones and misses some; the assay was immunoSEQ multiplex PCR. The data show 220,000 or so clones, roughly 70% seen once. The germline V gene encodes CDR1 SGDLS and CDR2 YYNGEE. This CDR3 contains 17 residues. With V trimmed by 0 bases and J by 3 bases, 9 bases remained unmatched. This sequence was found in a man aged 30 to 45 in good health. Material for sequencing was naive CD4+ T cells from blood. This chain joins TRBV9 and TRBJ2-3; 8 nucleotides agree with TRBD2. The CDR3 reads CASSVAWSSGWTDTQYF. CDR3 coding DNA: TGTGCCAGCAGCGTAGCTTGGTCTAGCGGGTGGACAGATACGCAGTATTTT.